The rows below give T cell receptor beta chains drawn from one sample of a study of identical twins. Each CDR3 protein is one row after TCRdb ran MiXCR on the 5' RACE reads. The repertoire has about 890,000 distinct CDR3 sequences, 9% to 15% of them found once; the top ten carry 1.5% to 2%. This sample also belongs to another study, concerning yellow fever vaccine responses in identical twins.

Sequencing was performed on PBMCs. These receptors all stem from a woman under 30 in good health. The CDR3 runs from the conserved cysteine through the conserved F or W. The D gene is left open where the match is weak. Clone size is stated in some rows and not others, as once, few, many or a class when expanded.

j_gene	abundance	v_gene	len	d_gene	CDR3aa	CDR3nt
TRBJ2-1	NA	TRBV19	15	NA	CASSKTLSSYNEQFF	TGTGCCAGTAGTAAGACACTGAGCTCCTACAATGAGCAGTTCTTC
TRBJ2-6	many	TRBV3-1	13	NA	CASSNSGANVLTF	TGTGCCAGCAGCAACTCTGGGGCCAACGTCCTGACTTTC
TRBJ2-3	NA	TRBV29-1	16	NA	CSVDLTGSTRTDTQYF	TGCAGCGTTGATCTGACCGGGAGCACCCGCACAGATACGCAGTATTTT
TRBJ2-2	NA	TRBV7-9	16	NA	CASSSVGGTNTGELFF	TGTGCCAGCAGCTCGGTCGGGGGAACGAACACCGGGGAGCTGTTTTTT
TRBJ2-7	NA	TRBV7-3	17	TRBD2	CASSLKASGREGCEQYF	TGTGCCAGCAGCTTAAAGGCTAGCGGGAGGGAAGGTTGCGAGCAGTACTTC
TRBJ2-5	few	TRBV5-6	15	TRBD1	CASSRDRGLQETQYF	TGTGCCAGCAGCCGCGACAGGGGGCTACAAGAGACCCAGTACTTC
TRBJ2-5	few	TRBV3-1	15	TRBD1	CASSQVPGGYETQYF	TGTGCCAGCAGCCAAGTTCCAGGGGGTTATGAGACCCAGTACTTC
TRBJ2-5	NA	TRBV24-1	15	TRBD2	CATSPRDYGRETQYF	TGTGCCACCAGTCCCCGGGACTATGGCAGGGAGACCCAGTACTTC
TRBJ2-7	few	TRBV9	14	NA	CASSVGTQTYEQYF	TGTGCCAGCAGCGTAGGAACACAAACCTACGAGCAGTACTTC
TRBJ1-1	many	TRBV20-1	13	TRBD1	CSARDRGYTEAFF	TGCAGTGCCCGAGACAGGGGTTACACTGAAGCTTTCTTT
TRBJ2-5	many	TRBV7-9	14	NA	CASTLAGLGETQYF	TGTGCCAGCACGTTAGCAGGGCTCGGAGAGACCCAGTACTTC
TRBJ2-7	many	TRBV7-9	14	TRBD1	CASSSTGGSYEQYF	TGTGCCAGCAGCTCCACAGGGGGCTCCTACGAGCAGTACTTC
TRBJ1-1	few	TRBV7-2	15	NA	CASSSDGNRNTEAFF	TGTGCCAGCAGCTCCGACGGCAACAGGAACACTGAAGCTTTCTTT
TRBJ2-2	few	TRBV5-1	15	NA	CASSWAGRNTGELFF	TGCGCCAGCAGCTGGGCCGGGAGGAACACCGGGGAGCTGTTTTTT
TRBJ2-1	NA	TRBV6-5	11	NA	CASRGNSEQFF	TGTGCCAGCCGGGGGAATTCTGAGCAGTTCTTC
TRBJ1-1	NA	TRBV28	17	NA	CASSLTQWGGPNTEAFF	TGTGCCAGCAGTTTAACCCAATGGGGGGGACCGAACACTGAAGCTTTCTTT
TRBJ2-1	NA	TRBV7-6	15	NA	CASSARLATYNEQFF	TGTGCCAGCAGCGCAAGACTGGCAACCTACAATGAGCAGTTCTTC
TRBJ2-3	few	TRBV5-5	15	TRBD2	CASSFRLADTDTQYF	TGTGCCAGCAGCTTTCGGCTAGCGGACACAGATACGCAGTATTTT
TRBJ2-1	NA	TRBV7-6	15	TRBD2	CASSLSLAGYNEQFF	TGTGCCAGCAGCTTAAGCCTAGCGGGTTACAATGAGCAGTTCTTC
TRBJ2-1	many	TRBV5-5	14	TRBD2	CASTREGLGNEQFF	TGTGCCAGTACTCGGGAGGGCCTTGGCAATGAGCAGTTCTTC
TRBJ2-3	NA	TRBV27	17	NA	CASSPWGWGTNADTQYF	TGTGCCAGCAGTCCTTGGGGTTGGGGCACGAACGCAGATACGCAGTATTTT
TRBJ2-7	NA	TRBV2	12	TRBD1	CATIQGAGEQYF	TGTGCCACCATACAGGGGGCAGGCGAGCAGTACTTC
TRBJ2-7	NA	TRBV7-3	16	NA	CASSHTPLAPSYEQYF	TGTGCCAGCAGCCATACGCCCCTAGCGCCTTCCTACGAGCAGTACTTC
TRBJ2-3	NA	TRBV29-1	14	TRBD2	CSVPSGFYTDTQYF	TGTAGCGTCCCTAGCGGCTTCTACACAGATACGCAGTATTTT
TRBJ2-2	few	TRBV10-3	16	TRBD2	CAIRATSGGRGGELFF	TGTGCCATCAGGGCGACTAGCGGGGGACGAGGCGGGGAGCTGTTTTTT
TRBJ2-2	NA	TRBV2	14	NA	CASSVLLSTGELFF	TGTGCCAGCAGTGTACTTCTATCCACCGGGGAGCTGTTTTTT
TRBJ2-5	NA	TRBV6-5	12	NA	CASSYRRETQYF	TGTGCCAGCAGTTACCGCCGAGAGACCCAGTACTTC
TRBJ1-4	NA	TRBV20-1	14	TRBD1	CSAIDRGWNEKLFF	TGCAGTGCCATTGACAGGGGCTGGAATGAAAAACTGTTTTTT
TRBJ2-7	NA	TRBV25-1	12	NA	CASRDLVYEQYF	TGTGCCAGCAGGGACTTGGTATACGAGCAGTACTTC
TRBJ2-7	NA	TRBV24-1	16	NA	CATSDRGVGGIYEQYF	TGTGCCACCAGTGACCGCGGAGTGGGTGGAATCTACGAGCAGTACTTC
TRBJ1-1	few	TRBV20-1	11	NA	CSAKVVTEAFF	TGCAGTGCTAAGGTGGTGACTGAAGCTTTCTTT
TRBJ1-5	many	TRBV27	14	NA	CASSFGEGLEPQHF	TGTGCCAGCAGTTTTGGCGAGGGGCTAGAGCCCCAGCATTTT
TRBJ2-1	many	TRBV10-3	16	NA	CAISEFPGSSYNEQFF	TGTGCCATCAGTGAGTTTCCGGGGAGCTCCTACAATGAGCAGTTCTTC
TRBJ2-7	NA	TRBV6-1	16	TRBD1	CASSMTGQGALYEQYF	TGTGCCAGCAGCATGACGGGACAGGGGGCTTTATACGAGCAGTACTTC
TRBJ2-6	NA	TRBV7-2	14	NA	CASSPVGGANVLTF	TGTGCCAGCAGCCCAGTAGGGGGGGCCAACGTCCTGACTTTC
TRBJ1-2	NA	TRBV5-6	14	NA	CASSLTSGYYGYTF	TGTGCCAGCAGCTTGACGTCAGGCTACTATGGCTACACCTTC
TRBJ2-3	NA	TRBV10-3	12	NA	CAVGIGTDTQYF	TGTGCCGTCGGGATCGGCACAGATACGCAGTATTTT
TRBJ2-3	few	TRBV27	15	NA	CASTPRGRSTDTQYF	TGTGCCAGCACCCCCCGAGGGAGGTCCACAGATACGCAGTATTTT
TRBJ2-3	few	TRBV7-8	15	TRBD2	CATRGTGLAGDTQYF	TGTGCCACCCGAGGCACGGGACTAGCGGGAGATACGCAGTATTTT
TRBJ2-5	few	TRBV5-1	16	TRBD2	CASSPTSGSLHETQYF	TGCGCCAGCAGCCCGACTAGCGGGAGCCTTCACGAGACCCAGTACTTC
TRBJ2-5	many	TRBV12-3/TRBV12-4	11	NA	CASRLQETQYF	TGTGCCAGCAGGCTTCAAGAGACCCAGTACTTC
TRBJ1-1	NA	TRBV16	14	NA	CASSQSDANTEAFF	TGTGCCAGCAGCCAATCGGACGCAAACACTGAAGCTTTCTTT
TRBJ2-1	many	TRBV7-9	12	NA	CASSLVMGEQFF	TGTGCCAGCAGTCTAGTGATGGGTGAGCAGTTCTTC
TRBJ1-2	NA	TRBV5-1	17	TRBD1	CASSLGGAGQGGPGYTF	TGCGCCAGCAGCTTGGGGGGGGCCGGACAGGGAGGTCCTGGCTACACCTTC
TRBJ2-3	NA	TRBV7-9	16	TRBD2	CASSLWVAGTADTQYF	TGTGCCAGCAGCTTATGGGTAGCGGGAACCGCAGATACGCAGTATTTT
TRBJ2-3	few	TRBV11-1	18	TRBD1	CASSPGQGVQGGTDTQYF	TGTGCCAGCAGCCCGGGACAGGGCGTTCAAGGTGGCACAGATACGCAGTATTTT
TRBJ2-1	NA	TRBV4-1	14	NA	CASSQAPGVGEQFF	TGCGCCAGCAGCCAAGCCCCAGGGGTGGGGGAGCAGTTCTTC
TRBJ2-5	NA	TRBV7-7	15	TRBD2	CASSLSGGEQETQYF	TGTGCCAGCAGCCTCAGTGGGGGGGAGCAAGAGACCCAGTACTTC
TRBJ2-2	few	TRBV12-3/TRBV12-4	18	NA	CASIPGWYGSVSAGELFF	TGTGCCAGCATCCCGGGGTGGTATGGTAGCGTGTCGGCCGGGGAGCTGTTTTTT
TRBJ2-5	many	TRBV5-6	16	TRBD1	CASSLTGQGASETQYF	TGTGCCAGCAGCTTGACGGGACAGGGGGCGAGTGAGACCCAGTACTTC
TRBJ2-5	NA	TRBV7-8	17	TRBD2	CASSRIRFGGSGKTQYF	TGTGCCAGCAGCCGTATTAGGTTCGGCGGGAGTGGAAAGACCCAGTACTTC
TRBJ2-6	NA	TRBV6-5	14	NA	CASGYRSGANVLTF	TGTGCCAGCGGATACAGGTCTGGGGCCAACGTCCTGACTTTC
TRBJ2-3	few	TRBV12-3/TRBV12-4	14	TRBD1	CASSYGTGVDTQYF	TGTGCCAGCAGTTACGGGACAGGGGTCGATACGCAGTATTTT